These 10 T cell receptor beta chains came from one sample sequenced in a study of long-term antiretroviral therapy in people with HIV. At survey level, the immunoSEQ assay was run in its v3.0 version. The data were produced by immunoSEQ multiplex PCR, yet TCRdb's version contains in-frame clones alone and is incomplete. The sample lists tens of thousands of clones; around 83% were seen once. The specimen was unsorted PBMCs, collected 0.2 years after starting antiretroviral therapy. These receptors were taken from a woman aged 30 to 39 with HIV.

This rearrangement joins TRBV2 to TRBJ2-3; D might be TRBD1 (5 bases). The V end lost 6 bases, the J end lost 11 bases, and 15 bases lay between the germline ends. CDR3 length: 12 amino acids. Germline CDR1 SNHLY, CDR2 FYNNEI. The CDR3 is CASRGTLGRQYF. CDR3 nucleotide sequence: TGTGCCAGCAGGGGCACTCTGGGGCGGCAGTATTTT.

This chain connects TRBV9 to TRBJ2-3; tentative D call: TRBD2 (6 bases). The CDR3 is made up of 17 amino acids. V shed 4 bases and J shed 2 bases, with 20 bases lying between them. Germline CDR1 reads SGDLS; CDR2 reads YYNGEE. This CDR3 is CASSQGLADYYTDTQYF. In DNA, the CDR3 is TGTGCCAGCAGCCAGGGACTGGCAGATTACTACACAGATACGCAGTATTTT.

V is TRBV14 and J is TRBJ2-1; the D is unclear. With 0 bases removed from V and 1 base from J, the gap between germline ends came to 4 bases. This CDR3 has 14 residues. Germline CDR1 and CDR2: SGHDN and FVKESK. CDR3 nucleotides: TGTGCCAGCAGCCAAGACAGTTCCTACAATGAGCAGTTCTTC. Its protein product is CASSQDSSYNEQFF.

This chain uses TRBV5-1 with TRBJ1-1; D perhaps matches TRBD1 (5 bases). Looked up from germline, CDR1 is SGHRS and CDR2 is YFSETQ. This CDR3 has 12 amino acids. V was clipped by 2 bases and J by 9 bases, with 11 bases between them. The CDR3 reads CASSFDSIQAFF. The CDR3 DNA follows: TGCGCCAGCAGCTTCGACAGCATACAAGCTTTCTTT.

The table lists this clone with a count of one. The chain is built from TRBV6-1 and TRBJ1-6; D is undetermined. The CDR3 extends over 14 amino acids. The germline V gene has CDR1 MNHNS and CDR2 SASEGT. V lost 2 bases, J lost 7 bases, and 9 bases lay in between. CDR3 protein: CASSEQRDNSPLHF. In nucleotides, the CDR3 is TGTGCCAGCAGTGAACAGAGAGACAATTCACCCCTCCACTTT.

CDR3 residues: CASSLDSGGAETQYF. For the CDR3, the DNA is TGTGCCAGCAGCTTAGATAGCGGGGGGGCGGAGACCCAGTACTTC. The chain is built from TRBV7-2 and TRBJ2-5; 11 bases match TRBD2. Germline V gene data show CDR1 as SGHTA and CDR2 as FQGNSA. CDR3 length equals 15 residues. Losses at the gene ends were 1 base for V and 5 bases for J; bases not matched to a gene: 3.

The CDR3: CASSYFEARSGNTIYF. CDR3 DNA sequence: TGTGCCAGCAGTTACTTTGAGGCCCGCTCTGGAAACACCATATATTTT. The chain combines TRBV6-6 with TRBJ1-3; D gene uncertain. Germline lookup yields CDR1 MNHNY and CDR2 SVGAGI (reference sequence). Between the trimmed V and J ends, which lost 1 base and 0 bases, there was a span of 10 bases. The CDR3 length is 16 residues.

The genes are TRBV6-1 and TRBJ1-2, with a possible D match to TRBD1 (6 bases). The CDR3 spans 15 residues. In germline, CDR1 is MNHNS, CDR2 SASEGT. The V end lost 1 base, the J end lost 8 bases, and 17 bases lay between the germline ends. CDR3 nucleotide sequence: TGTGCCAGCAGTGAAGGTGCAGGGGATGGGGGAGGCTACACCTTC. Translated: CASSEGAGDGGGYTF.

The chain uses TRBV18 and TRBJ2-7; 8 nucleotides line up with TRBD1. V dropped 2 bases and J dropped 6; count of bases not matched to a gene: 18. Germline V CDR1 and CDR2: KGHSH, LQKENI. The CDR3 has 18 residues. This chain's CDR3 is CASSPLPSGQGVFVEQYF. In DNA, the CDR3 is TGTGCCAGCTCACCATTACCCAGTGGACAGGGTGTTTTCGTCGAGCAGTACTTC.

V and J are TRBV9 and TRBJ1-1, with D possibly TRBD1 on 6 matching bases. Germline CDR1 reads SGDLS; CDR2 reads YYNGEE. This CDR3 contains 16 residues. V dropped 5 bases and J dropped 4 bases, with 21 bases sitting between them. The CDR3 reads CASSGGGGGIGTEAFF. The CDR3 region has the DNA TGTGCCAGCAGTGGAGGAGGGGGGGGGATAGGCACTGAAGCTTTCTTT. Based on the CDR3 plus reference TRBV9 and TRBJ1-1, the full variable domain is DSGVTQTPKHLITATGQRVTLRCSPRSGDLSVYWYQQSLDQGLQFLIQYYNGEERAKGNILERFSAQQFPDLHSELNLSSLELGDSALYFCASSGGGGGIGTEAFFGQGTRLTVV.